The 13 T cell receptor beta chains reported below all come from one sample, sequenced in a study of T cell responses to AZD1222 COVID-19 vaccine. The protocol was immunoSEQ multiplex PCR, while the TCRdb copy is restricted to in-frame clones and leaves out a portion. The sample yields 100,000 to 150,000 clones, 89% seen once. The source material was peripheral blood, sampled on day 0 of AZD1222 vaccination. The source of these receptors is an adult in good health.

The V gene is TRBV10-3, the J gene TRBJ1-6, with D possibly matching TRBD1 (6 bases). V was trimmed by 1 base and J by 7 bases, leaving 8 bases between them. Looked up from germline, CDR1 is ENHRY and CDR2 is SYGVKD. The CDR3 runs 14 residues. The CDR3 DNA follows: TGTGCCATCAGTGAGTGGCAGGGGAATTCACCCCTCCACTTT. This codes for CAISEWQGNSPLHF.

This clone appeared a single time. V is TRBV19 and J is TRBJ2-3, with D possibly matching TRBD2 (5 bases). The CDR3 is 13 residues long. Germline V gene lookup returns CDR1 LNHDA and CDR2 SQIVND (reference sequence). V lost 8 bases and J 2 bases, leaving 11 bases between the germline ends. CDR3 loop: CASLLANTDTQYF. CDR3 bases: TGTGCCAGTCTCCTAGCAAACACAGATACGCAGTATTTT.

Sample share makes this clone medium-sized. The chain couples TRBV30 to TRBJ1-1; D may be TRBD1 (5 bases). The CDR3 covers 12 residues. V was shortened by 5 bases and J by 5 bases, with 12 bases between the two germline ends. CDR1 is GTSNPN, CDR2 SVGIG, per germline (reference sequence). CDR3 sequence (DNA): TGTGCCTGGCGCGGGGGGGGGACTGAAGCTTTCTTT. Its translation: CAWRGGGTEAFF.

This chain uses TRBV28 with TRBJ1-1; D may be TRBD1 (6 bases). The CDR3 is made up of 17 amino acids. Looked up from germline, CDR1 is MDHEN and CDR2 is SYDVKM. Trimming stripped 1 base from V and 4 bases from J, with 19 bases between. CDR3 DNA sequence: TGTGCCAGCAGTTTATTGCACGTAGGGGGAGTGAGCACTGAAGCTTTCTTT. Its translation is CASSLLHVGGVSTEAFF.

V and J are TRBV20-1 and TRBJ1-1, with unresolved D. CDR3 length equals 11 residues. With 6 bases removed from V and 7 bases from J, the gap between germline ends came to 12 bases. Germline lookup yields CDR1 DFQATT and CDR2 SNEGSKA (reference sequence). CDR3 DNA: TGCAGTGCGGGAGGGAGATTTGAAGCTTTCTTT. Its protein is CSAGGRFEAFF.

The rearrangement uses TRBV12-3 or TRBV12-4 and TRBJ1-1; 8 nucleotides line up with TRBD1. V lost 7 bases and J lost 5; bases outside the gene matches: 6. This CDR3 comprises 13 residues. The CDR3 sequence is CASTIQGVTEAFF. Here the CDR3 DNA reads TGTGCCAGCACAATACAGGGGGTTACTGAAGCTTTCTTT.

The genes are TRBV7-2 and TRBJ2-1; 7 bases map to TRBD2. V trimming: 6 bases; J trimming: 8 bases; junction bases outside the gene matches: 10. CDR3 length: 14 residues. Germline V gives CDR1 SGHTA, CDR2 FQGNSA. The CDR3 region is CASSFSGAEDEQFF. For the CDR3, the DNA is TGTGCCAGCAGTTTCAGCGGGGCAGAGGATGAGCAGTTCTTC.

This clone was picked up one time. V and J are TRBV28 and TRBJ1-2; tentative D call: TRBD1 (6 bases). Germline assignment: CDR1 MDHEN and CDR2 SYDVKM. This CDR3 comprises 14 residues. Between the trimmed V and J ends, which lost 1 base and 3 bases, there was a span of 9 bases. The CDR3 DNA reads TGTGCCAGCAGTTTATACAACAGGGACTATGGCTACACCTTC. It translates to CASSLYNRDYGYTF.

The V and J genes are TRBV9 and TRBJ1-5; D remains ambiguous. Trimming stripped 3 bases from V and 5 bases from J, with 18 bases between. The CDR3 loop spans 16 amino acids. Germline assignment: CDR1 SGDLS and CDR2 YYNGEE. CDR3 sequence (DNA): TGTGCCAGCAGCGAAGGTAACCCATCTTCCCATCAGCCCCAGCATTTT. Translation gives CASSEGNPSSHQPQHF.

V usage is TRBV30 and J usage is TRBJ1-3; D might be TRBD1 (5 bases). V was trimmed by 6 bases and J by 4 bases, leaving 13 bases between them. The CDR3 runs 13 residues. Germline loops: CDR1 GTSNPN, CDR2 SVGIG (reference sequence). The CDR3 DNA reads TGTGCCTGCCCGAGGGCAGGGGGAAACACCATATATTTT. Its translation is CACPRAGGNTIYF.

CDR3 DNA: TGTGCCAGCAGTTACGGGCAGGGCTCCTATGGCTACACCTTC. As protein: CASSYGQGSYGYTF. The rearrangement links TRBV6-5 to TRBJ1-2; D possibly corresponds to TRBD1 (5 bases). Looked up from germline, CDR1 is MNHEY and CDR2 is SVGAGI. CDR3 length equals 14 residues. Deletions cut 2 bases from V and 4 bases from J, with 11 bases between.

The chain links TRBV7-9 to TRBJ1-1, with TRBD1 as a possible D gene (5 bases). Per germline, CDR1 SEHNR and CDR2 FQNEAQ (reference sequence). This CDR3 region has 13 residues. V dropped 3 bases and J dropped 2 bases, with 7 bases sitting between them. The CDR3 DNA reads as TGTGCCAGCAGCTTGACAGTAAACACTGAAGCTTTCTTT. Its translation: CASSLTVNTEAFF.

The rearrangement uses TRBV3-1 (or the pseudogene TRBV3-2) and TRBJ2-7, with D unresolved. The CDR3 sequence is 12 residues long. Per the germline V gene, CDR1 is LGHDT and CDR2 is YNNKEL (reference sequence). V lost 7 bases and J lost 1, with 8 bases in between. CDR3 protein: CASTSESYEQYF. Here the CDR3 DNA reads TGTGCCAGCACTTCGGAATCCTACGAGCAGTACTTC.